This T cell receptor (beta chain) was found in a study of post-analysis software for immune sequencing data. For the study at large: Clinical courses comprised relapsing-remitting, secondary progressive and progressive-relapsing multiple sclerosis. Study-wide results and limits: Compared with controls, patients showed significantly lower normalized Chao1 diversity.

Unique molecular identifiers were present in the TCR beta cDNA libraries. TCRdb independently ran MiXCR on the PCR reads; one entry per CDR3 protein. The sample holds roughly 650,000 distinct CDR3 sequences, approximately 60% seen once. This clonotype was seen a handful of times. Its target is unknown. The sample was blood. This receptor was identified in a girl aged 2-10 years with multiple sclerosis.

The CDR3 loop is CASSPGQGNLETQYF. CDR3 coding DNA: TGTGCCAGCAGCCCCGGACAGGGTAACTTAGAGACCCAGTACTTC. The chain is built from TRBV9 and TRBJ2-7; 8 bases are a match to TRBD1. The DNA end is a closer match to TRBJ2-5, so the J assignment may be wrong. Germline assignment: CDR1 SGDLS and CDR2 YYNGEE. This CDR3 comprises 15 residues.